This T cell receptor (beta chain) was captured in a study of blood T cell repertoires in COVID-19. Study in general: Material from acute and convalescent COVID-19 was sourced from the United States, Italy and Spain. In each case, the material was cDNA or gDNA derived from T cells, B-cell-depleted T cells, or PBMCs.

In the original workflow: Quantification of nucleated cells was approximated via reference gene primer amplification. The protocol was immunoSEQ multiplex PCR, while the TCRdb copy is restricted to in-frame clones and leaves out a portion. The V and J calls and clone size come from that table; D and trimming were worked out from the DNA. The data show a few hundred thousand clones, 65% to 85% seen once. The receptor comes from a woman aged 45-59 years with acute or convalescent COVID-19. The specimen was peripheral blood.

The CDR3 spells CASDSGDNEQFF. The CDR3 DNA reads as TGTGCCTCAGACTCGGGAGACAATGAGCAGTTCTTC. The V call is TRBV6-5, the J call TRBJ2-1; a weak D match, TRBD2 (6 bases). Germline CDR1 reads MNHEY; CDR2 reads SVGAGI. CDR3 length: 12 residues. Trimming removed 11 bases from V and 5 bases from J, with 13 bases in between.